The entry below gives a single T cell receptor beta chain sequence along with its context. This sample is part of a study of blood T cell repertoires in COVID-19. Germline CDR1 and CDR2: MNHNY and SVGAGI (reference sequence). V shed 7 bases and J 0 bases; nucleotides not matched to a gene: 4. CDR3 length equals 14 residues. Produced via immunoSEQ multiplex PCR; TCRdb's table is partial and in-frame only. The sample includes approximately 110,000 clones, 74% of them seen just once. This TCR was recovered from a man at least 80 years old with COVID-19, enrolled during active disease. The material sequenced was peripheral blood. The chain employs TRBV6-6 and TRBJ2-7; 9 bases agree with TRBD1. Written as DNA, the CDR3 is TGTGCCAGCACCACGGGACAGGGCTCCTACGAGCAGTACTTC. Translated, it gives CASTTGQGSYEQYF.